The rows below give T cell receptor beta chains drawn from one sample of a study of blood T cell repertoires in COVID-19. The table came from immunoSEQ multiplex PCR; TCRdb's copy has only in-frame clones and leaves some out. The sample consists of roughly 88,000 clones, approximately 70% of them appearing once. Sequences were obtained from peripheral blood. All receptors come from a woman aged 55 to 70 in a cohort sampled during active or convalescent COVID-19. Each CDR3 is given with its conserved first and last residue. A D gene is named only where the DNA matches it firmly. Expanded clones are given a class, and other clones once, few, many or no size at all.

v_call,clone_size,j_call,d_call,cdr3_nt,cdr3_aa
TRBV5-1,once,TRBJ1-6,TRBD1,TGCGCCAGCAGCGAGTTCGCGGGACAGGGGGAATCACCCCTCCACTTT,CASSEFAGQGESPLHF
TRBV6-5,few,TRBJ2-1,TRBD2,TGTGCCAGCAGGCGAACTAGCGGCTATGAGCAGTTCTTC,CASRRTSGYEQFF
TRBV15,NA,TRBJ2-4,TRBD2,TGTGCCACCAGCAGAGAGGGGGGGATCAACATTCAGTACTTC,CATSREGGINIQYF
TRBV5-5,NA,TRBJ1-1,NA,TGTGCCAGCAGCTTTGACGGGGGGAACACTGAAGCTTTCTTT,CASSFDGGNTEAFF
TRBV21-1,once,TRBJ2-1,NA,TGTGCCAGCACCCCGACTAGCCGTCACGATGAGCAGTTCTTC,CASTPTSRHDEQFF
TRBV10-2,NA,TRBJ2-3,TRBD2,TGCGCCAGCAGAACCGGGACTAGCTTAACCGATACGCAGTATTTT,CASRTGTSLTDTQYF
TRBV18,NA,TRBJ2-3,NA,TGTGCCAGCTCACCCGCGAGCCTCACAGATACGCAGTATTTT,CASSPASLTDTQYF
TRBV6-6,NA,TRBJ1-2,TRBD1,TGTGCCAGCAATCACAGGGGGTTCTATGGCTACACCTTC,CASNHRGFYGYTF
TRBV4-3,once,TRBJ1-2,NA,TGCGCCAGCAGCCAAGATTTCAGGTTTCACTATGGCTACACCTTC,CASSQDFRFHYGYTF
TRBV11-2,NA,TRBJ2-4,TRBD2,TGTGCCAGCAGCTTTTCGACTAGCGGGGGGTATGGAAACATTCAGTACTTC,CASSFSTSGGYGNIQYF
TRBV5-4,NA,TRBJ2-6,TRBD1,TGTGCCAGCAGTAGGGGACAGGTCTCTGGGGCCAACGTCCTGACTTTC,CASSRGQVSGANVLTF
TRBV5-1,few,TRBJ2-1,TRBD2,TGCGCCAGCAGCGCGCGCGGGGGGGCCATCCTCTACAATGAGCAGTTCTTC,CASSARGGAILYNEQFF
TRBV6-5,NA,TRBJ1-2,NA,TGTGCCAGCATATACAGGGATCGTGATGGCTACACCTTC,CASIYRDRDGYTF
TRBV6-1,NA,TRBJ1-2,NA,TGTGCCAGCAGTGAACCGGGGGGGTCTAACTATGGCTACACCTTC,CASSEPGGSNYGYTF
TRBV6-5,NA,TRBJ2-5,NA,TGTGCCAGCAGCCCCCAGGGCTACGGGACCCAGTACTTC,CASSPQGYGTQYF
TRBV5-1,NA,TRBJ1-4,NA,TGCGCCAGCAGCTTGGCCATAGGAGCAACTAATGAAAAACTGTTTTTT,CASSLAIGATNEKLFF
TRBV29-1,once,TRBJ2-3,TRBD2,TGCAGCGTTGTTGCCACTAGCGGGGGGGCGACAGATACGCAGTATTTT,CSVVATSGGATDTQYF
TRBV5-1,NA,TRBJ1-2,TRBD1,TGCGCCAGCAGCGCCGGGACAGGGTTTATGGGCTACACCTTC,CASSAGTGFMGYTF
TRBV4-2,NA,TRBJ1-1,NA,TGTGCCAGCAGCCGCGAGGCCGGGACAGAAGCTTTCTTT,CASSREAGTEAFF
TRBV19,NA,TRBJ2-4,TRBD1,TGTGCCAGTAGTCACCGGGACAGGAACATTCAGTACTTC,CASSHRDRNIQYF
TRBV19,NA,TRBJ2-5,TRBD2,TGTGCCAGTAGGGAGCGGGGGGGCCCGGAAGAGACCCAGTACTTC,CASRERGGPEETQYF